This T cell receptor beta chain was sequenced for a study of blood T cells in healthy people across ages. A J-beta primer mix and a sample-barcoded 5' primer were used in a second PCR of roughly 7 to 12 cycles. MiXCR was run by TCRdb on the 5' RACE reads, yielding one entry per CDR3 protein. The profile shows hundreds of thousands of distinct CDR3 sequences, roughly a quarter of them singletons. Germline CDR1 and CDR2: ENHRY and SYGVKD. V was pared by 11 bases and J by 3 bases, with 14 bases between. This CDR3 is 12 amino acids long. The TCR sequence derives from a woman in her 70s in good health. Material: blood. The rearrangement links TRBV10-3 to TRBJ2-7; D possibly corresponds to TRBD2 (6 bases). This CDR3 reads CARPGVNYEQYF. The CDR3 region has the DNA TGTGCCCGTCCGGGGGTTAACTACGAGCAGTACTTC.